This T cell receptor (beta chain) stems from a study of CD4+ T cells in melanoma. Findings and limits, study-wide: In melanoma, neoantigen-specific CD4+ T cells reportedly differed in differentiation state.

The ends were cut back, 2 bases at V and 2 bases at J, with 16 bases in the middle. This CDR3 has 17 residues. Germline assignment: CDR1 LGHNT and CDR2 FRNRAP. Note on this clone: Its matching antigen is unknown.

Using immunoSEQ multiplex PCR, the repertoire was profiled, and TCRdb retains in-frame clones only, with some absent. The top ten clones hold around 15% of a sample with about 10,000 clones, roughly two thirds of them seen once. The rearrangement joins TRBV12-5 to TRBJ1-3; D possibly corresponds to TRBD1 (5 bases). The sequence derives from a human donor with melanoma. The source material was cells from a culture (not recorded whether cultured in vitro). The CDR3 reads CASGLRIQGVAGNTIYF. CDR3 DNA sequence: TGTGCTAGTGGTTTGCGTATTCAGGGAGTCGCTGGAAACACCATATATTTT.